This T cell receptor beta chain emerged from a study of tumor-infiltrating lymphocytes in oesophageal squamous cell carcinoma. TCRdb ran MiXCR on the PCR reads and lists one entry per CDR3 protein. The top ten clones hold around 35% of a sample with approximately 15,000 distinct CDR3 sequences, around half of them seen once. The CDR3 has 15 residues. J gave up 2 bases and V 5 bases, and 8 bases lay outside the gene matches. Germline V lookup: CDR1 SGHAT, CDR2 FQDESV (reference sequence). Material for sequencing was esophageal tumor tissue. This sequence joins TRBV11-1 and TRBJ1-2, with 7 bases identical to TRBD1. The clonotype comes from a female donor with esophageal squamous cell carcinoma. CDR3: CASSLTGALNYGYTF. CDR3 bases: TGTGCCAGCAGCCTTACAGGGGCACTAAACTATGGCTACACCTTC.